The clone carrying this T cell receptor (beta chain) showed up just a few times. The antigen remains unidentified. TCRdb redid the calling of the 5' RACE reads with MiXCR, one entry per CDR3 protein. The data show approximately 390,000 distinct CDR3 sequences, 15% to 20% seen once. The data stem from a study of T-cell memory formation after mild COVID-19. General study results and limits: Pre-infection memory contained some responding clones, which suggested that cross-reactive memory had joined. There was a balanced CD4/CD8 profile in clones contracting day 15 to 85, and later expanders leaned CD4+. Clones that contracted clustered mainly in CM and EM if CD4+ and in EMRA if CD8+.

Trimming took 2 bases from V and 9 from J, leaving 14 bases between them. CDR1 MNHNY and CDR2 SVGAGI come from the germline V gene (reference sequence). There are 14 residues in the CDR3. This chain connects TRBV6-6 to TRBJ1-5, with TRBD1 as a possible D gene (5 bases). Sequenced: PBMCs or a T cell subset sorted from them (not recorded which). This TCR was recovered from a man aged 18 to 29 who had mild COVID-19 (a few samples of this study predate the infection). Cell type and time point are not known. In DNA form, the CDR3 reads TGTGCCAGCAGTTACGAGGGGTCTGGGGGGCCCCAGCATTTT. This gives the protein CASSYEGSGGPQHF.